A single sample is the source of the 19 T cell receptor beta chains below, sequenced in a study of regulatory T cells in long-lasting Graves disease. Assembly of TCR beta libraries relied on iRepertoire HTBI primers together with Arm-PCR of CDR3 regions. One entry per CDR3 protein, called by TCRdb with MiXCR from the multiplex PCR reads. The data show about 290,000 distinct CDR3 sequences, 20% to 25% seen once. Time point described: persistent/refractory GD, antithyroid drugs over 5 years with positive TRAb. Extracted RNA from PBMCs served as the source of the TCR library. The sample was peripheral blood mononuclear cells (PBMCs), taken when the disease was refractory, from a patient treated with antithyroid drugs. The receptors derive from a female donor with Graves disease.

On this clonotype: This clone may be a read error of a much larger clone one base away. This rearrangement joins TRBV6-1 to TRBJ1-4; the match to TRBD1 covers 8 bases. The germline V gene has CDR1 MNHNS and CDR2 SASEGT. The CDR3 consists of 14 residues. CDR3 in amino acids: CASSPRGHGEKLLF. The CDR3 DNA reads as TGTGCCAGCAGTCCCAGGGGGCACGGCGAAAAACTGCTTTTT.

The V and J genes are TRBV19 and TRBJ1-5; perhaps TRBD1 as D (6 bases). Trimming left V 7 bases short and J 5 bases short, with 33 bases between. Germline V CDR1 and CDR2: LNHDA, SQIVND (reference sequence). There are 20 residues in the CDR3. The CDR3 spells CASKKGGYPQASPLDQPQHF. CDR3 DNA sequence: TGTGCCAGTAAGAAGGGGGGCTACCCCCAAGCTTCCCCCCTCGATCAGCCCCAGCATTTT. Full variable domain (remainder filled in from reference TRBV19 and TRBJ1-5): DGGITQSPKYLFRKEGQNVTLSCEQNLNHDAMYWYRQDPGQGLRLIYYSQIVNDFQKGDIAEGYSVSREKKESFPLTVTSAQKNPTAFYLCASKKGGYPQASPLDQPQHFGDGTRLSIL.

This clonotype was counted ten times or more. V usage is TRBV12-3 or TRBV12-4 and J usage is TRBJ1-5; no definite D call. The CDR3 runs 13 residues. V gave up 3 bases and J gave up 4 bases, with 7 bases separating them. Here the CDR3 DNA reads TGTGCCAGCAGTTTGAGAGAGAATCAGCCCCAGCATTTT. Amino acids: CASSLRENQPQHF.

The CDR3 DNA reads TGTGCCAGCAGCACAAGAGCGGGAGTGGCTCGCGAGCAGTACTTC. This encodes CASSTRAGVAREQYF. The rearrangement uses TRBV7-9 and TRBJ2-7; TRBD2 matches at 8 bases. The CDR3 is made up of 15 amino acids. The germline V gene encodes CDR1 SEHNR and CDR2 FQNEAQ (reference sequence). After removal of 5 bases from V and 6 bases from J, the junction contained 12 bases not matched to a gene.

This clonotype was found a few times. The chain uses TRBV4-2 and TRBJ1-2, with D possibly being TRBD1 (6 bases). Germline V gene sequence: CDR1 LGHNA, CDR2 YNFKEQ. This CDR3 is built from 15 residues. V was trimmed by 0 bases and J by 0 bases, leaving 8 bases between them. The CDR3 DNA reads TGTGCCAGCAGCCAAGAGGGGGCGGCTAACTATGGCTACACCTTC. It encodes CASSQEGAANYGYTF.

This clonotype was found many times. The genes are TRBV28 and TRBJ1-1, with D possibly TRBD1 on 5 matching bases. The CDR3 has 15 amino acids. Looked up from germline, CDR1 is MDHEN and CDR2 is SYDVKM. V was shortened by 5 bases and J by 1 base, with 14 bases between the two germline ends. This chain's CDR3 is CASSPALGQNTEAFF. The CDR3, as DNA: TGTGCCAGCAGTCCAGCCCTGGGGCAGAACACTGAAGCTTTCTTT.

The chain combines TRBV29-1 with TRBJ1-4; D call uncertain. There are 12 residues in the CDR3. Germline CDR1 SQVTM, CDR2 ANQGSEA. The V end was cut by 7 bases, the J end by 4 bases, with 10 bases between. The CDR3 spells CSAGLLNEKLFF. The CDR3 region has the DNA TGCAGCGCGGGCCTCCTTAATGAAAAACTGTTTTTT.

The V call is TRBV7-6, the J call TRBJ1-3; 9 bases are shared with TRBD1. Germline V CDR1 and CDR2: SGHVS, FNYEAQ. This CDR3 has 15 amino acids. Trimming took 3 bases from V and 4 from J; bases not matched to a gene: 4. The DNA of the CDR3 is TGTGCCAGCAGCTTTACAGGGGGCCAAGGAAACACCATATATTTT. Its translation is CASSFTGGQGNTIYF.

This clonotype was detected ten times or more. The chain carries TRBV28 and TRBJ1-4, with D uncertain. This CDR3 has 14 residues. Trimming took off 2 bases at V and 8 bases at J, with 12 bases between the two ends. Germline CDR1 and CDR2: MDHEN and SYDVKM. In nucleotides, the CDR3 is TGTGCCAGCAGTTTAGGAGGCAAGAAGGAAAAACTGTTTTTT. It is translated as CASSLGGKKEKLFF.

As for this clonotype: A read error likely explains this, since a far larger clone differs by one base. The chain recombines TRBV6-1 with TRBJ2-5; TRBD2 aligns across 8 bases. The CDR3 runs to 12 residues. V shed 6 bases and J 7 bases; nucleotides not matched to a gene: 4. The germline V gene has CDR1 MNHNS and CDR2 SASEGT. CDR3: CASRAGGGTQYF. CDR3 DNA sequence: TGTGCCAGCAGGGCGGGAGGAGGGACCCAGTACTTC.

This clonotype was seen at least ten times. The chain uses TRBV27 and TRBJ2-4; D gene unclear. Germline CDR1 MNHEY, CDR2 SMNVEV (reference sequence). Between the trimmed V and J ends, which lost 6 bases and 6 bases, there was a span of 12 bases. This CDR3 is 13 amino acids long. The CDR3 nucleotides are TGTGCCAGCAGCCTGGTCGAGTTAAACATTCAGTACTTC. This encodes CASSLVELNIQYF.

This clonotype was detected many times. V is TRBV5-1 and J is TRBJ1-1; D is unclear. The V end lost 7 bases, the J end lost 0 bases, and 16 bases lay between the germline ends. The CDR3 length is 15 residues. The V gene's germline CDR1 is SGHRS and CDR2 YFSETQ. CDR3 in amino acids: CASRRNDWMNTEAFF. In DNA, the CDR3 is TGCGCCAGCCGCCGGAACGACTGGATGAACACTGAAGCTTTCTTT.

The chain carries TRBV20-1 and TRBJ2-5, with no clear D. Trimming removed 5 bases from V and 4 bases from J, with 5 bases in between. The CDR3 is 10 residues long. Per the germline V gene, CDR1 is DFQATT and CDR2 is SNEGSKA (reference sequence). CDR3 nucleotide sequence: TGCAGTGCTCCCAGAGAGACCCAGTACTTC. It is translated as CSAPRETQYF.

This clonotype has just a few counts. The chain employs TRBV19 and TRBJ1-5, with D uncertain. In germline, CDR1 is LNHDA, CDR2 SQIVND (reference sequence). Trimming took 8 bases from V and 7 from J, leaving 15 bases between them. There are 13 residues in the CDR3. The CDR3 nucleotides read TGTGCCAGTGAATTAACAGCGGGCCAGCCCCAGCATTTT. As protein: CASELTAGQPQHF.

This clonotype was counted many times. The chain combines TRBV6-5 with TRBJ1-2; unclear D gene. The CDR3 is 13 amino acids. Germline CDR1 MNHEY, CDR2 SVGAGI. V shed 2 bases and J shed 6 bases, with 10 bases lying between them. The CDR3 region has the DNA TGTGCCAGCAGTTACGAGGATCGGAATGGCTACACCTTC. Its translation is CASSYEDRNGYTF.

On this clonotype itself: Just one base apart from a much larger clone, this may be a read error. The CDR3 here is CASTGRGLYEQYF. The CDR3 DNA reads as TGTGCCAGCACAGGGAGGGGACTCTACGAGCAGTACTTC. The chain combines TRBV2 with TRBJ2-5; 7 nucleotides align to TRBD2. Matching the DNA end better, TRBJ2-7 makes the J call doubtful. CDR1 is SNHLY and CDR2 is FYNNEI in the germline V gene. This CDR3 is 13 amino acids long.

In its sample, this clonotype was seen a few times. The rearrangement uses TRBV29-1 and TRBJ2-2, with TRBD2 as a possible D gene (6 bases). The germline V and J ends were trimmed by 5 bases and 5 bases, with 9 bases remaining between them. The CDR3 contains 12 residues. CDR1 and CDR2 (germline): SQVTM, ANQGSEA. The CDR3 nucleotides read TGCAGCGTTAGTGCGGGGACCGGGGAGCTGTTTTTT. Amino acids: CSVSAGTGELFF.

This clonotype was detected many times. The chain carries TRBV20-1 and TRBJ2-7, with D perhaps being TRBD1 or TRBD2 (6 bases each). Germline loops: CDR1 DFQATT, CDR2 SNEGSKA (reference sequence). Trimming pared 6 bases from V and 2 bases from J, leaving 23 bases between. The CDR3 consists of 16 residues. CDR3 DNA sequence: TGCAGTGCCCCATCCCCTGGGGGGCCCAAAACCTACGAGCAGTACTTC. Translating it yields CSAPSPGGPKTYEQYF.

This clonotype was observed at least ten times. The J gene is TRBJ1-1, the V gene TRBV6-5, with a tentative D call TRBD1 (6 bases). Looked up from germline, CDR1 is MNHEY and CDR2 is SVGAGI. The CDR3 contains 15 residues. Trimming removed 2 bases from V and 3 bases from J, with 13 bases in between. CDR3 nucleotide sequence: TGTGCCAGCAGTTACCTGGCAGGGGTGGACACTGAAGCTTTCTTT. Translated: CASSYLAGVDTEAFF.